This T cell receptor (beta chain) was observed in a study of T cell responses to AZD1222 COVID-19 vaccine. Sequenced by immunoSEQ multiplex PCR; TCRdb stores in-frame clones only, minus some. This sample has tens of thousands of clones, with 75% to 90% found just once. The CDR3 is 12 residues long. Trimming removed 5 bases at V and 1 base at J, with 5 bases between. Looked up from germline, CDR1 is SQVTM and CDR2 is ANQGSEA. The sequenced sample was peripheral blood, obtained on day 0 of AZD1222 vaccination. The chain uses TRBV29-1 and TRBJ2-2; no definite D call. The clonotype comes from an adult in good health. CDR3 region: CSVKMNTGELFF. The CDR3 coding sequence is TGCAGCGTTAAGATGAACACCGGGGAGCTGTTTTTT.